One sample yielded the 9 T cell receptor beta chains listed below, sequenced in a study of OX40 agonist ivuxolimab in advanced cancers. Repertoires were generated with immunoSEQ multiplex PCR, while TCRdb's copy carries only in-frame clones and drops some. The data show approximately 86,000 clones, 85% to 90% seen once. The specimen comprised CD4+ or CD8+ T cells sorted from blood, sampled in a trial of the OX40 agonist ivuxolimab. These receptors were taken from an adult with an advanced solid tumor such as melanoma, head and neck, liver or kidney cancer.

A few counts support this clone. The chain is built from TRBV6-6 and TRBJ1-2; 7 bases are a match to TRBD1. V dropped 0 bases and J dropped 3; count of bases not matched to a gene: 4. The CDR3 length is 15 residues. Germline assignment: CDR1 MNHNY and CDR2 SVGAGI (reference sequence). CDR3 amino acids: CASSYSYRGYYGYTF. Written as DNA, the CDR3 is TGTGCCAGCAGTTACTCTTACAGGGGATACTATGGCTACACCTTC.

The chain links TRBV5-5 to TRBJ2-1; D is perhaps TRBD1 (5 bases). The germline V gene encodes CDR1 SGHKS and CDR2 YYEKEE (reference sequence). The V end lost 1 base, the J end lost 5 bases, and 10 bases lay between the germline ends. This CDR3 spans 14 amino acids. Here the CDR3 DNA reads TGTGCCAGCAGCTTGTTTGTGGGGCACAATGAGCAGTTCTTC. It yields the protein CASSLFVGHNEQFF. Variable domain in full (rest from reference TRBV5-5 and TRBJ2-1): DAGVTQSPTHLIKTRGQQVTLRCSPISGHKSVSWYQQVLGQGPQFIFQYYEKEERGRGNFPDRFSARQFPNYSSELNVNALLLGDSALYLCASSLFVGHNEQFFGPGTRLTVL.

The J gene is TRBJ1-5, the V gene TRBV7-9; 7 bases map to TRBD1. After removal of 6 bases from V and 5 bases from J, the junction contained 4 bases not matched to a gene. CDR1 and CDR2 from the germline V gene are SEHNR and FQNEAQ (reference sequence). The CDR3 contains 13 residues. CDR3 bases: TGTGCCAGCAGTTTTCAGGGGGATCAGCCCCAGCATTTT. Its translation is CASSFQGDQPQHF. Full variable domain (remainder filled in from reference TRBV7-9 and TRBJ1-5): DTGVSQNPRHKITKRGQNVTFRCDPISEHNRLYWYRQTLGQGPEFLTYFQNEAQLEKSRLLSDRFSAERPKGSFSTLEIQRTEQGDSAMYLCASSFQGDQPQHFGDGTRLSIL.

Written as DNA, the CDR3 is TGTGCCAGCAGCGTAGCAGGCGGGGCCAACGTCCTGACTTTC. Protein: CASSVAGGANVLTF. V is TRBV9 and J is TRBJ2-6; D is uncertain. CDR1 SGDLS and CDR2 YYNGEE come from the germline V gene. The CDR3 has 14 amino acids. Trimming cost V 0 bases and J 4 bases, with 5 bases left between them.

The CDR3: CAISESGSGGYEQYF. The CDR3 coding sequence is TGTGCCATCAGTGAGTCGGGTTCCGGCGGCTACGAGCAGTACTTC. V and J are TRBV10-3 and TRBJ2-7, with D unresolved. CDR1 and CDR2 (germline): ENHRY, SYGVKD. CDR3 length equals 15 residues. Trimming removed 0 bases from V and 3 bases from J, with 12 bases in between.

This clone has at least ten counts. The chain links TRBV19 to TRBJ1-5; 7 bases are shared with TRBD1. Germline CDR1 reads LNHDA; CDR2 reads SQIVND (reference sequence). V was pared by 6 bases and J by 4 bases, with 3 bases of the junction left unmatched. This CDR3 has 13 amino acids. The CDR3 sequence is CASRTGTNQPQHF. The CDR3 nucleotides read TGTGCCAGTAGGACAGGGACTAATCAGCCCCAGCATTTT.

As to this clone: Other DNA sequences of this sample code for an identical CDR3. V is TRBV7-2 and J is TRBJ1-5; D is perhaps TRBD1 (5 bases). V was cut by 2 bases and J by 5 bases, with 13 bases left in between. CDR3 size: 15 residues. Germline V CDR1 and CDR2: SGHTA, FQGNSA. The CDR3 DNA reads TGTGCCAGCAGCTTAAGGCGGCAGGGCGATCAGCCCCAGCATTTT. It encodes CASSLRRQGDQPQHF.

There are a few counts of this clone. The chain combines TRBV2 with TRBJ2-5, with 10 bases lining up with TRBD2. CDR1 and CDR2 from the germline V gene are SNHLY and FYNNEI. Losses at the gene ends were 8 bases for V and 5 bases for J; bases not matched to a gene: 14. The CDR3 has 16 amino acids. CDR3 DNA sequence: TGTGCCAGCTGGGAGGGTCTAGCGGGGGTAGAGGAGACCCAGTACTTC. This sequence encodes CASWEGLAGVEETQYF.

This sequence joins TRBV29-1 and TRBJ1-1; TRBD1 matches at 7 bases. V shed 8 bases and J 5 bases; nucleotides not matched to a gene: 11. The germline gives CDR1 SQVTM, CDR2 ANQGSEA. This CDR3 contains 13 residues. Written as DNA, the CDR3 is TGCAGCACCGGGACAGCCCCGGGAACTGAAGCTTTCTTT. It is translated as CSTGTAPGTEAFF.